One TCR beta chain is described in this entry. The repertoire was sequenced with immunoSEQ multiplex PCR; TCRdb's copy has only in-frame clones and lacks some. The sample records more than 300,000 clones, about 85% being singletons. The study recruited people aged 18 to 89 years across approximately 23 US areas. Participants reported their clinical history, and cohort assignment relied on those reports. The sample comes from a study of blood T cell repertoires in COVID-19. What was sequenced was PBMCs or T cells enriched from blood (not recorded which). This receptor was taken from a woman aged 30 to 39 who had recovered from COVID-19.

CDR3 nucleotides: TGTGCCAGCAGGGAACAGGGGGGGTTCGGCTATGGCTACACCTTC. Protein product: CASREQGGFGYGYTF. V and J are TRBV6-6 and TRBJ1-2; 8 bases fit TRBD1. Germline loops: CDR1 MNHNY, CDR2 SVGAGI (reference sequence). This CDR3 is built from 15 residues. V shed 6 bases, J shed 4 bases, and the junction held 10 bases outside the gene matches.